One and the same sample provided the 28 T cell receptor beta chains below, sequenced in a study of PD-1 blockade in classical Hodgkin lymphoma. All the patients suffered relapse after autologous stem cell transplantation, and brentuximab vedotin exposure differed. The protocol was immunoSEQ multiplex PCR, while the TCRdb copy is restricted to in-frame clones and leaves out a portion. The sample comprises over 15,000 clones, 65% to 85% of which are singletons, and around 37% rests with the top ten. This material consisted of peripheral blood mononuclear cells (PBMCs), taken before the second cycle of nivolumab. The receptors stem from a human donor with classical Hodgkin lymphoma.

This clone was observed a handful of times. The chain joins TRBV7-9 to TRBJ2-5, with 10 positions matching TRBD2. The V and J ends lost 3 bases and 1 base, in that order; junction bases with no gene match: 5. The germline gives CDR1 SEHNR, CDR2 FQNEAQ (reference sequence). The CDR3 is 16 amino acids. CDR3 residues: CASSLGRTSGQETQYF. The CDR3 coding sequence is TGTGCCAGCAGCTTGGGCCGGACTAGCGGCCAAGAGACCCAGTACTTC.

The chain links TRBV6-9 to TRBJ2-7, with 8 nucleotides matching TRBD1. V was clipped by 5 bases and J by 5 bases; unmatched bases: 8. The germline CDR1 and CDR2 sequences are MNHGY and SVAAGI. CDR3 length equals 14 residues. The CDR3 loop reads CASSDWAGGHEQYF. The CDR3 nucleotides read TGTGCCAGCAGTGATTGGGCAGGGGGCCACGAGCAGTACTTC.

The V call is TRBV14, the J call TRBJ2-7, with D hard to call. The CDR3 loop spans 15 amino acids. V was clipped by 1 base and J by 0 bases, with 10 bases between them. Germline lookup yields CDR1 SGHDN and CDR2 FVKESK. CDR3 loop: CASSQGLGISYEQYF. In nucleotides, the CDR3 is TGTGCCAGCAGCCAAGGCCTAGGGATCTCCTACGAGCAGTACTTC. Combining the CDR3 with reference TRBV14 and TRBJ2-7 gives the whole variable domain EAGVTQFPSHSVIEKGQTVTLRCDPISGHDNLYWYRRVMGKEIKFLLHFVKESKQDESGMPNNRFLAERTGGTYSTLKVQPAELEDSGVYFCASSQGLGISYEQYFGPGTRLTVT.

CDR3 coding DNA: TGTGCCAGCAGCGCCGTGGGCGGGTTGAGTGAGCAGTTCTTC. Translating it yields CASSAVGGLSEQFF. The chain links TRBV9 to TRBJ2-1, with a weak D call TRBD2 (5 bases). CDR1 and CDR2 (germline): SGDLS, YYNGEE. Trimming left V 3 bases short and J 9 bases short, with 16 bases between. The CDR3 covers 14 residues.

The chain carries TRBV5-1 and TRBJ1-2; D not resolved. Germline V gene sequence: CDR1 SGHRS, CDR2 YFSETQ. This CDR3 is built from 13 residues. Trimming removed 0 bases from V and 8 bases from J, with 11 bases in between. The CDR3 protein is CASSLAGDMGYTF. The CDR3 nucleotides read TGCGCCAGCAGCTTGGCAGGCGATATGGGCTACACCTTC.

The chain combines TRBV7-2 with TRBJ1-4; 7 bases fit TRBD1. Unmatched junction bases numbered 5, after V lost 1 base and J lost 0 bases. The germline gives CDR1 SGHTA, CDR2 FQGNSA. This CDR3 is 17 amino acids long. The CDR3 loop reads CASSLVGRGATNEKLFF. For the CDR3, the DNA is TGTGCCAGCAGCTTAGTGGGCAGGGGGGCAACTAATGAAAAACTGTTTTTT.

In this sample, this clone turned up once. DNA of the CDR3: TGTGCCAGCAACCACAGGGGACGTGGCTACACCTTC. Translation gives CASNHRGRGYTF. The J gene is TRBJ1-2, the V gene TRBV2; 7 nucleotides line up with TRBD1. Trimming cost V 7 bases and J 7 bases; bases outside gene matches: 6. This CDR3 is built from 12 residues. The germline CDR1 and CDR2 sequences are SNHLY and FYNNEI.

The V call is TRBV27, the J call TRBJ2-1; 11 bases are shared with TRBD1. CDR1 is MNHEY, CDR2 SMNVEV, per germline (reference sequence). CDR3 length: 16 amino acids. V was pared by 6 bases and J by 8 bases, with 12 bases of the junction left unmatched. The CDR3 DNA reads as TGTGCCAGCAGCCCGATGGACAGGGGGCCTCGAGATGAGCAGTTCTTC. This translates into CASSPMDRGPRDEQFF.

The rearrangement joins TRBV7-9 to TRBJ1-1; D is undetermined. Per the germline V gene, CDR1 is SEHNR and CDR2 is FQNEAQ (reference sequence). The CDR3 is made up of 15 amino acids. Trimming left V 4 bases short and J 1 base short, with 13 bases between. For the CDR3, the DNA is TGTGCCAGCAGCTCAACTCGGGGAAAGAACACTGAAGCTTTCTTT. This gives the protein CASSSTRGKNTEAFF.

V is TRBV6-5 and J is TRBJ1-1; no definite D call. Germline V lookup: CDR1 MNHEY, CDR2 SVGAGI. This CDR3 contains 11 residues. V lost 7 bases and J lost 3, with 6 bases in between. CDR3 sequence: CASTEYTEAFF. The CDR3 DNA reads TGTGCCAGCACTGAATACACTGAAGCTTTCTTT.

The rearrangement uses TRBV11-2 and TRBJ2-3; 12 nucleotides match TRBD2. The V segment lost 5 bases and the J segment 2 bases; nucleotides outside the gene matches: 5. CDR1 is SGHAT, CDR2 FQNNGV, per germline. The CDR3 has 16 residues. The CDR3 loop is CASSPRLAGDTDTQYF. The CDR3 bases are TGTGCCAGCAGCCCACGACTAGCGGGGGACACAGATACGCAGTATTTT.

A few counts support this clone. This chain uses TRBV6-1 with TRBJ2-7; possibly TRBD1 for D (6 bases). The ends were cut back, 6 bases at V and 3 bases at J, with 18 bases in the middle. The length of the CDR3 is 15 residues. The germline gives CDR1 MNHNS, CDR2 SASEGT. The CDR3 here is CASSAITDSNYEQYF. Here the CDR3 DNA reads TGTGCCAGCAGCGCAATTACGGACAGCAACTACGAGCAGTACTTC.

The chain links TRBV19 to TRBJ2-3; TRBD1 matches 8 bases. The CDR3 extends over 14 amino acids. J gave up 3 bases and V 4 bases, and 3 bases lay outside the gene matches. Germline CDR1 is LNHDA and CDR2 is SQIVND (reference sequence). CDR3 amino acids: CASSNRGTTDTQYF. The CDR3 DNA is TGTGCCAGTAGTAACAGGGGGACGACAGATACGCAGTATTTT.

V and J are TRBV7-3 and TRBJ1-2; D is ambiguous. V was cut by 2 bases and J by 3 bases, with 7 bases left in between. Germline CDR1 SGHTA, CDR2 FQGTGA. CDR3 length equals 13 residues. CDR3 nucleotide sequence: TGTGCCAGCAGCTTAGGGCAGGACTATGGCTACACCTTC. This gives the protein CASSLGQDYGYTF.

This chain joins TRBV6-4 and TRBJ2-3; D perhaps matches TRBD2 (7 bases). The V end lost 3 bases, the J end lost 1 base, and 11 bases lay between the germline ends. This CDR3 region has 15 residues. Germline V gives CDR1 MRHNA, CDR2 SNTAGT. The CDR3 protein is CASSEAGQGTDTQYF. DNA of the CDR3: TGTGCCAGCAGTGAAGCGGGACAAGGCACAGATACGCAGTATTTT.

The chain links TRBV7-2 to TRBJ2-5; the D gene is possibly TRBD2 (6 bases). The CDR3 is made up of 14 amino acids. The V gene's germline CDR1 is SGHTA and CDR2 FQGNSA. Trimming shortened V by 3 bases and J by 0 bases, and 8 bases separated the two germline ends. The CDR3 DNA sequence: TGTGCCAGCAGCTTCCGGGACTACCAAGAGACCCAGTACTTC. Translating it yields CASSFRDYQETQYF.

The chain carries TRBV10-3 and TRBJ2-2; perhaps TRBD2 as D (5 bases). Trimming cost V 4 bases and J 1 base, with 13 bases left between them. This CDR3 contains 16 residues. Germline V gene sequence: CDR1 ENHRY, CDR2 SYGVKD. The CDR3 loop reads CAISASTAGNTGELFF. The CDR3, as DNA: TGTGCCATCAGTGCGTCTACGGCGGGGAACACCGGGGAGCTGTTTTTT.

The chain uses TRBV18 and TRBJ1-3; 8 nucleotides match TRBD1. The CDR3 is 16 residues long. Per germline, CDR1 KGHSH and CDR2 LQKENI. V shed 4 bases and J 2 bases; nucleotides not matched to a gene: 7. CDR3 residues: CASSLQGAATGNTIYF. As DNA, the CDR3 is TGTGCCAGCTCACTTCAGGGGGCAGCAACTGGAAACACCATATATTTT.

This clone was seen only once. The chain is built from TRBV9 and TRBJ2-1, with 9 bases matching TRBD1. This CDR3 has 16 residues. CDR1 and CDR2 from the germline V gene are SGDLS and YYNGEE. V was pared by 0 bases and J by 3 bases, with 4 bases of the junction left unmatched. The CDR3 bases are TGTGCCAGCAGCGTAGCTACAGGGGGCCACTACAATGAGCAGTTCTTC. Its protein product is CASSVATGGHYNEQFF.

The chain has TRBV13 and TRBJ2-3; 7 bases agree with TRBD1. Trimming took 4 bases from V and 1 from J; bases not matched to a gene: 11. CDR3 size: 17 residues. Germline CDR1 reads PRHDT; CDR2 reads FYEKMQ (reference sequence). The CDR3 is CASSSLPQGQGTDTQYF. The CDR3, as DNA: TGTGCCAGCAGCTCCCTCCCCCAAGGACAGGGCACAGATACGCAGTATTTT.

The V gene is TRBV9, the J gene TRBJ1-2; no clear D. The V and J ends lost 3 bases and 4 bases respectively, with 13 bases between them. The germline CDR1 and CDR2 sequences are SGDLS and YYNGEE. The length of the CDR3 is 14 residues. The CDR3, as DNA: TGTGCCAGCAGCGCCCTGACATATGTCTATGGCTACACCTTC. This gives the protein CASSALTYVYGYTF.

The V and J genes are TRBV19 and TRBJ1-1, with TRBD1 matching over 7 bases. CDR1 is LNHDA, CDR2 SQIVND, per germline (reference sequence). CDR3 length: 16 amino acids. V shed 7 bases and J 6 bases; nucleotides not matched to a gene: 17. CDR3 DNA: TGTGCCAGTATTACTTTTTCGACAGGGTCCAAAGCTGAAGCTTTCTTT. Its protein product is CASITFSTGSKAEAFF.

The genes are TRBV28 and TRBJ2-2; TRBD1 matches at 9 bases. Losses at the gene ends were 4 bases for V and 5 bases for J; bases not matched to a gene: 5. CDR3 length equals 15 residues. In germline, CDR1 is MDHEN, CDR2 SYDVKM. The CDR3 loop is CASSSYRGRTGELFF. In DNA, the CDR3 is TGTGCCAGCAGTTCTTACAGGGGGCGGACCGGGGAGCTGTTTTTT.

The genes are TRBV14 and TRBJ2-7; 7 positions agree with TRBD1. CDR3 size: 15 residues. The germline CDR1 and CDR2 sequences are SGHDN and FVKESK. The trim removed 3 bases at V and 3 bases at J, leaving 8 bases unmatched. The CDR3 coding sequence is TGTGCCAGCAGCCAGGGACAGCTGATTCTCTACGAGCAGTACTTC. It translates to CASSQGQLILYEQYF.

This clone is a singleton in its sample. The chain recombines TRBV14 with TRBJ1-1, with 12 bases that match TRBD1. Trimming cost V 5 bases and J 8 bases; bases outside gene matches: 9. The CDR3 covers 15 residues. The germline gives CDR1 SGHDN, CDR2 FVKESK. The CDR3 here is CASSFRDRGRWEAFF. The CDR3 DNA reads as TGTGCCAGCAGCTTCCGGGACAGGGGGCGCTGGGAAGCTTTCTTT.

The chain couples TRBV4-2 to TRBJ2-3; TRBD2 might be the D (6 bases). The CDR3 runs to 14 residues. Germline V gives CDR1 LGHNA, CDR2 YNFKEQ. Trimming shortened V by 3 bases and J by 5 bases, and 12 bases separated the two germline ends. This chain's CDR3 is CASSQGLYKDTQYF. DNA for the CDR3: TGTGCCAGCAGCCAGGGACTTTACAAAGATACGCAGTATTTT.

The chain links TRBV7-2 to TRBJ2-7; D not certain. There are 13 residues in the CDR3. V was shortened by 4 bases and J by 7 bases, with 14 bases between the two germline ends. Per germline, CDR1 SGHTA and CDR2 FQGNSA. CDR3 sequence (DNA): TGTGCCAGCAGCTCCAGTCGGTCGCGGGAGCAGTACTTC. Its translation is CASSSSRSREQYF.

This clone appeared once. This sequence joins TRBV10-3 and TRBJ2-7; D is uncertain. Germline CDR1 ENHRY, CDR2 SYGVKD. V dropped 5 bases and J dropped 0 bases, with 11 bases sitting between them. There are 14 residues in the CDR3. The CDR3 DNA follows: TGTGCCATCAGTCCGGACCAACCCTCCTACGAGCAGTACTTC. This gives the protein CAISPDQPSYEQYF.